This entry lists 28 T cell receptor beta chains sequenced from one sample in a study of T-cell reconstitution after alpha-beta-depleted transplantation in children listed by TCRdb under 2016. The method was PCR. TCRdb shows the sequencer as Illumina HiSeq 2500. Molecular barcoding was employed in the preparation of TCR libraries, with unique molecular identifiers being used to normalize TCRbeta repertoire quantification. The public reads were run again by TCRdb, first through fastp at Q25 and then through MiXCR, and only productive beta chains were kept. Rows merge per CDR3 protein into single entries with the most common DNA and genes. This sample lists nearly 400,000 distinct CDR3 sequences; about 20% were detected once. Approximately 3.8% of the sample is in the top ten clones. The source was PBMCs from the stem cell graft donor, collected from the stem cell graft. The receptors were gathered from a human donor who donated a stem cell graft to a child with acute myeloid leukemia.

J is TRBJ2-7 and V is TRBV12-3 or TRBV12-4; D is possibly TRBD2 (5 bases). V was clipped by 3 bases and J by 7 bases, with 13 bases between them. The CDR3 extends over 13 amino acids. The CDR3 is CASSLSGLGEQYF. The CDR3 DNA reads TGTGCCAGCAGTTTGTCGGGGTTGGGGGAGCAGTACTTC.

This clonotype was detected many times. J is TRBJ2-1 and V is TRBV27, with D perhaps given as TRBD1 or TRBD2 (6 bases each). Germline CDR1 and CDR2: MNHEY and SMNVEV (reference sequence). This CDR3 region has 16 residues. Trimming left V 5 bases short and J 1 base short, with 15 bases between. The CDR3 spells CASSPQGGPSYNEQFF. The CDR3 nucleotides are TGTGCCAGCAGTCCGCAAGGGGGGCCTTCCTACAATGAGCAGTTCTTC.

J is TRBJ1-1 and V is TRBV6-1; TRBD1 agrees at 8 bases. This CDR3 comprises 16 residues. J lost 4 bases, V lost 8 bases, and 15 bases had no gene match. Germline V CDR1 and CDR2: MNHNS, SASEGT. The CDR3 DNA follows: TGTGCCAGCTCGCCGGACAGGGTAAAGTTGAGCACTGAAGCTTTCTTT. Translation gives CASSPDRVKLSTEAFF.

The rearrangement uses TRBV29-1 and TRBJ2-7, with 7 positions matching TRBD1. The CDR3 totals 13 residues. V lost 6 bases and J lost 0; bases outside the gene matches: 5. CDR1 and CDR2 (germline): SQVTM, ANQGSEA. The CDR3 bases are TGCAGCGTCCGGGACAGCCTCTCCTACGAGCAGTACTTC. This sequence encodes CSVRDSLSYEQYF.

The J gene is TRBJ2-3, the V gene TRBV29-1, with 7 nucleotides matching TRBD1. After removal of 7 bases from V and 2 bases from J, the junction contained 18 bases not matched to a gene. Germline CDR1 reads SQVTM; CDR2 reads ANQGSEA. This CDR3 spans 17 amino acids. CDR3: CSAMTGKVVATTDTQYF. The DNA for the CDR3 is TGCAGCGCTATGACAGGGAAGGTTGTTGCGACCACAGATACGCAGTATTTT.

The CDR3, as DNA: TGTGCCAGCAGGCCTAGCGGGAGCTCAGATACGCAGTATTTT. Translating it yields CASRPSGSSDTQYF. The chain is built from TRBV12-3 or TRBV12-4 and TRBJ2-3; 10 bases agree with TRBD2. The CDR3 extends over 14 amino acids. V lost 6 bases to trimming and J lost 4 bases; unmatched junction nucleotides: 4.

Here the CDR3 reads CASSSSVGELFF. CDR3 bases: TGTGCCAGCAGCTCAAGCGTCGGGGAGCTGTTTTTT. The chain recombines TRBV7-2 with TRBJ2-2; no firm D call. Trimming cost V 4 bases and J 7 bases, with 7 bases left between them. CDR1 is SGHTA and CDR2 is FQGNSA in the germline V gene. The CDR3 consists of 12 residues. Combining the CDR3 with reference TRBV7-2 and TRBJ2-2 gives the whole variable domain GAGVSQSPSNKVTEKGKDVELRCDPISGHTALYWYRQSLGQGLEFLIYFQGNSAPDKSGLPSDRFSAERTGGSVSTLTIQRTQQEDSAVYLCASSSSVGELFFGEGSRLTVL.

This clonotype occurred many times. The rearrangement uses TRBV20-1 and TRBJ2-7; 10 bases agree with TRBD2. J gave up 7 bases and V 5 bases, and 14 bases lay outside the gene matches. This CDR3 comprises 15 residues. Germline CDR1 and CDR2: DFQATT and SNEGSKA (reference sequence). The CDR3: CSAPPSGRALWEQYF. In nucleotides, the CDR3 is TGCAGTGCTCCTCCCAGCGGGAGGGCCTTATGGGAGCAGTACTTC.

The chain joins TRBV24-1 to TRBJ2-5; the match to TRBD1 covers 9 bases. This CDR3 has 14 residues. The trim removed 3 bases at V and 4 bases at J, leaving 2 bases unmatched. Germline-derived CDR1 and CDR2 are KGHDR and SFDVKD. The DNA of the CDR3 is TGTGCCACCAGTGATCTGGACAGGGGAGAGACCCAGTACTTC. Amino acids: CATSDLDRGETQYF.

This clonotype was picked up one time. CDR3 DNA sequence: TGTGCCAGCAGCCAAATTGACGACCGCCGACAGCTCTCCTACAATGAGCAGTTCTTC. It encodes CASSQIDDRRQLSYNEQFF. The J gene is TRBJ2-1, the V gene TRBV4-2; D is possibly TRBD1 (5 bases). Germline lookup yields CDR1 LGHNA and CDR2 YNFKEQ. Trimming removed 2 bases at V and 0 bases at J, with 20 bases between. The CDR3 consists of 19 residues.

This clonotype turned up a few times. CDR3 sequence reads: CASSQGLLGGEQPQHF. Here the CDR3 DNA reads TGCGCCAGCAGCCAAGGGCTTTTAGGAGGGGAACAGCCCCAGCATTTT. The chain joins TRBV4-1 to TRBJ1-5; TRBD1 might be the D (5 bases). Trimming stripped 1 base from V and 7 bases from J, with 17 bases between. The length of the CDR3 is 16 residues. The V gene's germline CDR1 is MGHRA and CDR2 YSYEKL.

This clonotype has only a few counts. The V gene is TRBV6-5, the J gene TRBJ2-7; TRBD2 matches 9 bases. Germline V lookup: CDR1 MNHEY, CDR2 SVGAGI. V lost 2 bases to trimming and J lost 2 bases; unmatched junction nucleotides: 7. The CDR3 is 16 residues long. CDR3 in amino acids: CASSYILAGIPYEQYF. In DNA form, the CDR3 reads TGTGCCAGCAGTTACATCCTAGCGGGAATTCCCTACGAGCAGTACTTC.

Points on this clonotype: At one of its ends the junction is not consistent with the germline gene, which may arise from a read error. The V and J genes are TRBV20-1 and TRBJ2-7; either TRBD1 or TRBD2 may supply D (5 bases each). Per the germline V gene, CDR1 is DFQATT and CDR2 is SNEGSKA (reference sequence). CDR3 size: 13 residues. CDR3 sequence: CSARVRDPGGEYF. The CDR3 nucleotides read TGCAGTGCCAGAGTTCGGGACCCCGGTGGGGAGTACTTC.

V gene TRBV15 combines with J gene TRBJ2-7, with D possibly TRBD1 on 7 matching bases. CDR1 is LNHNV, CDR2 YYDKDF, per germline (reference sequence). The CDR3 totals 16 residues. V was clipped by 1 base and J by 0 bases, with 13 bases between them. As DNA, the CDR3 is TGTGCCACCAGCAGAGGAGGCAGGGGGGTCTCCTACGAGCAGTACTTC. It translates to CATSRGGRGVSYEQYF.

The genes are TRBV10-1 and TRBJ1-1, with 7 bases aligning to TRBD1. The CDR3 spans 15 residues. Trimming took 0 bases from V and 5 from J; bases not matched to a gene: 6. Germline loops: CDR1 WNHNN, CDR2 SYGVQD (reference sequence). CDR3 nucleotide sequence: TGCGCCAGCAGTGAGTCGGGACAGTCAATAACTGAAGCTTTCTTT. Its protein is CASSESGQSITEAFF.

This clonotype has more than one count but fewer than ten. This chain links TRBV7-8 with TRBJ1-2; 8 bases are a match to TRBD1. The CDR3 contains 16 residues. Germline V CDR1 and CDR2: SGHVS, FQNEAQ. J gave up 5 bases and V 0 bases, and 8 bases lay outside the gene matches. The CDR3, as DNA: TGTGCCAGCAGCTTAGCGAGGGCAGGGGGCCGGTATGGCTACACCTTC. Translating gives CASSLARAGGRYGYTF.

This chain's CDR3 is CASTIGFEQYF. CDR3 nucleotides: TGTGCCAGCACAATAGGATTCGAGCAGTACTTC. The genes are TRBV28 and TRBJ2-7; D is unresolved. V was cut by 7 bases and J by 6 bases, with 10 bases left in between. The germline gives CDR1 MDHEN, CDR2 SYDVKM. This CDR3 region has 11 residues.

This clonotype appeared a few times. The gene calls are TRBV9 and TRBJ2-7; 14 bases agree with TRBD2. Trimming cost V 3 bases and J 3 bases; bases outside gene matches: 2. CDR3 length equals 15 residues. Germline values: CDR1 SGDLS, CDR2 YYNGEE. This CDR3 reads CASSGGTSGSYEQYF. The CDR3 DNA is TGTGCCAGCAGCGGCGGGACTAGCGGGAGCTACGAGCAGTACTTC. Full variable domain (missing parts from reference TRBV9 and TRBJ2-7): DSGVTQTPKHLITATGQRVTLRCSPRSGDLSVYWYQQSLDQGLQFLIQYYNGEERAKGNILERFSAQQFPDLHSELNLSSLELGDSALYFCASSGGTSGSYEQYFGPGTRLTVT.

V is TRBV29-1 and J is TRBJ2-7; TRBD1 agrees at 7 bases. V lost 7 bases to trimming and J lost 2 bases; unmatched junction nucleotides: 5. Per germline, CDR1 SQVTM and CDR2 ANQGSEA. The CDR3 is 12 residues long. The CDR3 region has the DNA TGCAGCGCAACAGGGGTTCCCTACGAGCAGTACTTC. Amino acids: CSATGVPYEQYF.

This clonotype was counted at least ten times. The V and J genes are TRBV20-1 and TRBJ2-4, with 10 nucleotides matching TRBD2. The CDR3 sequence is 16 residues long. Unmatched junction bases numbered 7, after V lost 5 bases and J lost 0 bases. The germline V gene encodes CDR1 DFQATT and CDR2 SNEGSKA (reference sequence). The CDR3 sequence: CSAPKTSGIAKNIQYF. Here the CDR3 DNA reads TGCAGTGCTCCTAAAACTAGCGGGATAGCCAAAAACATTCAGTACTTC.

This clonotype was counted at least ten times. The chain links TRBV7-2 to TRBJ1-1; 11 positions match TRBD1. The CDR3 sequence is 15 residues long. Germline V gene data show CDR1 as SGHTA and CDR2 as FQGNSA. V gave up 5 bases and J gave up 4 bases; unmatched junction bases: 6. CDR3 DNA sequence: TGTGCCAGCAGCCGGGACAGGGGGTCGTCCACTGAAGCTTTCTTT. The encoded protein is CASSRDRGSSTEAFF.

Only a few counts were recorded for this clonotype. The chain recombines TRBV12-3 or TRBV12-4 with TRBJ2-2; D is possibly TRBD1 or TRBD2 (5 bases each). V lost 6 bases and J lost 8, with 13 bases in between. The CDR3 loop spans 13 amino acids. CDR3 sequence reads: CASSPGDRGELFF. The CDR3 DNA is TGTGCCAGCAGCCCCGGGGACCGAGGGGAGCTGTTTTTT.

The rearrangement joins TRBV4-2 to TRBJ1-1, with D perhaps matching TRBD1 (5 bases). V was clipped by 1 base and J by 3 bases, with 12 bases between them. Looked up from germline, CDR1 is LGHNA and CDR2 is YNFKEQ. There are 15 residues in the CDR3. CDR3 sequence (DNA): TGTGCCAGCAGCCAAGTCTCTCCAGGGTACACTGAAGCTTTCTTT. Its translation: CASSQVSPGYTEAFF.

The chain is built from TRBV7-9 and TRBJ2-5; D gene unclear. In germline, CDR1 is SEHNR, CDR2 FQNEAQ (reference sequence). V lost 7 bases, J lost 1 base, and 10 bases lay in between. The CDR3 runs to 13 residues. Here the CDR3 reads CASKIGIQETQYF. CDR3 bases: TGTGCCAGCAAAATAGGGATCCAAGAGACCCAGTACTTC. The whole variable domain, filled in from reference TRBV7-9 and TRBJ2-5, reads DTGVSQNPRHKITKRGQNVTFRCDPISEHNRLYWYRQTLGQGPEFLTYFQNEAQLEKSRLLSDRFSAERPKGSFSTLEIQRTEQGDSAMYLCASKIGIQETQYFGPGTRLLVL.

This clonotype has more than one count but fewer than ten. This sequence joins TRBV4-3 and TRBJ1-1; TRBD1 matches 7 bases. V was clipped by 3 bases and J by 3 bases; unmatched bases: 4. This CDR3 is built from 14 residues. Germline CDR1 and CDR2: LGHNA and YSLEER. The CDR3 loop reads CASSHYRGDTEAFF. CDR3 DNA sequence: TGCGCCAGCAGCCATTACAGGGGTGACACTGAAGCTTTCTTT.

The sample holds many counts of this clonotype. The J gene is TRBJ2-2, the V gene TRBV29-1; no clear D. The CDR3 is made up of 14 amino acids. Germline CDR1 is SQVTM and CDR2 is ANQGSEA. The V end lost 6 bases, the J end lost 3 bases, and 14 bases lay between the germline ends. Here the CDR3 DNA reads TGCAGCGTCCAGGCTATGGGCGACACCGGGGAGCTGTTTTTT. Encoded protein: CSVQAMGDTGELFF.

The rearrangement uses TRBV4-2 and TRBJ2-1, with D possibly being TRBD2 (7 bases). The CDR3 has 17 amino acids. The germline V gene encodes CDR1 LGHNA and CDR2 YNFKEQ. V shed 4 bases and J shed 0 bases, with 16 bases lying between them. The DNA of the CDR3 is TGTGCCAGCAGCCCAGGACTGGGGGGGGCCTCCTACAATGAGCAGTTCTTC. Protein sequence: CASSPGLGGASYNEQFF.

This clonotype was picked up a small number of times. V usage is TRBV20-1 and J usage is TRBJ1-6, with D unresolved. Germline V CDR1 and CDR2: DFQATT, SNEGSKA (reference sequence). The CDR3 has 15 residues. V was pared by 3 bases and J by 5 bases, with 14 bases between. CDR3 sequence: CSASLWAGDNSPLHF. In nucleotides, the CDR3 is TGCAGTGCTAGTCTGTGGGCTGGGGATAATTCACCCCTCCACTTT.